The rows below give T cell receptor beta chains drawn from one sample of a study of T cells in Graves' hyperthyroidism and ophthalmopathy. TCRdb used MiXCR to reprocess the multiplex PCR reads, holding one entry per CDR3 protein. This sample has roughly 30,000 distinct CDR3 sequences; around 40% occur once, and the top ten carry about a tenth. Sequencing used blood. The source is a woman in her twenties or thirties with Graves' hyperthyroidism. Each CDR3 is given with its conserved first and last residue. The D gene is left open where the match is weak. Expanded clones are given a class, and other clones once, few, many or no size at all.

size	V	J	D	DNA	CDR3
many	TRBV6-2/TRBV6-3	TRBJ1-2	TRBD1	TGTGCCAGCAGCCCCGACAGGGGGGTTTATGGCTACACCTTC	CASSPDRGVYGYTF
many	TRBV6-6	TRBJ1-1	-	TGTGCCAGCAGGGAGGCGGGGAGGGGAGGGACTGAAGCTTTCTTT	CASREAGRGGTEAFF
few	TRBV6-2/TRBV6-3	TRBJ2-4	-	TGTGCCATTTCTCCATACGGAAGCTTAGCCAAAAACATTCAGTACTTC	CAISPYGSLAKNIQYF
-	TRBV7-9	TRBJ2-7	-	TGTGCCAGCAGCTTAGCTTTAACGGTCACCGGGGGCACGAACGAGCAGTACTTC	CASSLALTVTGGTNEQYF
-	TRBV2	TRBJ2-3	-	TGTGCCAGCAGTGAGCGAGGACCTACGCAGTATTTT	CASSERGPTQYF
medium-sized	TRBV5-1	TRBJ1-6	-	TGCGCCAGCAGCGGAGACAGGCCATTTTCACCCCTCCACTTT	CASSGDRPFSPLHF
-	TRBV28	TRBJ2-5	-	TGTGCCAGCAGTTTCTTCTCGAGATTTTCCCAAGAGACCCAGCACTTC	CASSFFSRFSQETQHF
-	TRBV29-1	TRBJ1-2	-	TGCAGCGTCCCAAGGGGGGTTGACAGCCAAACTAACTATGGCTACACCTTC	CSVPRGVDSQTNYGYTF
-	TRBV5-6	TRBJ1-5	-	TGTGCCAGCAGCCCCCAAGGCGGGCAGCCCCAGCATTTT	CASSPQGGQPQHF
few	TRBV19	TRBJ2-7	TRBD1	TGTGCCAGTAGTCATACCGGGACAGGGGCCTACGAGCAGTACTTC	CASSHTGTGAYEQYF
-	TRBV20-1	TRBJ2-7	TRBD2	TGCAGTGCTAGATGGGCACCAGCGGGGCTTGAGCAGTACTTC	CSARWAPAGLEQYF
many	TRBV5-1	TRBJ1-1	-	TGCGCCAGCAGCTTGGTTTCGGAGAACACTGAAGCTTTCTTT	CASSLVSENTEAFF
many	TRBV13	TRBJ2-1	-	TGTGCCAGCAGCTTAGGGAGTAGTAATGAGCAGTTCTTC	CASSLGSSNEQFF
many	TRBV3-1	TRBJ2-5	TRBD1	TGTGCCAGCAGCCATCGGGACAGGCAAGAGACCCAGTACTTC	CASSHRDRQETQYF
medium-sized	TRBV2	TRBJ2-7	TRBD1	TGTGCCAGCGGAAAAGCCGGGACAGCATACGAGCAGTACTTC	CASGKAGTAYEQYF
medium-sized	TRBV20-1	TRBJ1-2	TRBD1	TGCAGGGAAGGGGGGACAGGGGACTCCTACACCTTC	CREGGTGDSYTF